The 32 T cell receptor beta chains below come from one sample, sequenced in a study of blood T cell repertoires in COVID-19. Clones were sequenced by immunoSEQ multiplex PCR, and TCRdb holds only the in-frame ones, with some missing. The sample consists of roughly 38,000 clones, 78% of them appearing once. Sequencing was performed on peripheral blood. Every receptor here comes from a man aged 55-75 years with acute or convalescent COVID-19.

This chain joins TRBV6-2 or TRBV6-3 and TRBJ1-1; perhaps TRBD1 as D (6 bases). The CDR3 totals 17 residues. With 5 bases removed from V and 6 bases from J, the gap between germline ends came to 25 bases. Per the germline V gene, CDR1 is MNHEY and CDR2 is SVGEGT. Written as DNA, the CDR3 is TGTGCCAGCAGTAAACCGTCTTTTATACAGGGCGGGCCTGAAGCTTTCTTT. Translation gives CASSKPSFIQGGPEAFF.

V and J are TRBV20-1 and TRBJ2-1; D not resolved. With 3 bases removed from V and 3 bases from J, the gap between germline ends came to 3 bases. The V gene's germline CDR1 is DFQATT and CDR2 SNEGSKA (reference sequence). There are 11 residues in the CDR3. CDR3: CSASYYNEQFF. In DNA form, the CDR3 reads TGCAGTGCTAGCTACTACAATGAGCAGTTCTTC.

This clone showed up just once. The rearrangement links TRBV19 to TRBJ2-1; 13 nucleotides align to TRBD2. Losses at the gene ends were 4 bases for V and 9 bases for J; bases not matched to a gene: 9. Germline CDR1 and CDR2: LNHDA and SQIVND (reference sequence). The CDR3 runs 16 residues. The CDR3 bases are TGTGCCAGTAGTAGAAGGACTAGCGGGAGTGTAGGTGAGCAGTTCTTC. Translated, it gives CASSRRTSGSVGEQFF.

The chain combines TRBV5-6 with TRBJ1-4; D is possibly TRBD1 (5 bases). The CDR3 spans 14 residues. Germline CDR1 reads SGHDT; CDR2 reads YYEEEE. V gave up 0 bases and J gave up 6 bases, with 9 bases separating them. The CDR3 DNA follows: TGTGCCAGCAGCTTGGGGGGCCCTCATGAAAAACTGTTTTTT. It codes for CASSLGGPHEKLFF.

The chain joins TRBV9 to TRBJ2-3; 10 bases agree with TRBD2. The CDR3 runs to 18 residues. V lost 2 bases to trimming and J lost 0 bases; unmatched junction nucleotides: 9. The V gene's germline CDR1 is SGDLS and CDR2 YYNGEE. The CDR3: CASSVLRTSGSSTDTQYF. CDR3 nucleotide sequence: TGTGCCAGCAGCGTTCTCCGGACTAGCGGATCTAGCACAGATACGCAGTATTTT.

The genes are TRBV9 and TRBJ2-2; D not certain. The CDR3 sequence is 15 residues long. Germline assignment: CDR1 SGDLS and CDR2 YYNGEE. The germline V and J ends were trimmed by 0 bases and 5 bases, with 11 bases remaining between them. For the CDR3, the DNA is TGTGCCAGCAGCGTAGCGGGTTTCAAAACCGGGGAGCTGTTTTTT. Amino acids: CASSVAGFKTGELFF.

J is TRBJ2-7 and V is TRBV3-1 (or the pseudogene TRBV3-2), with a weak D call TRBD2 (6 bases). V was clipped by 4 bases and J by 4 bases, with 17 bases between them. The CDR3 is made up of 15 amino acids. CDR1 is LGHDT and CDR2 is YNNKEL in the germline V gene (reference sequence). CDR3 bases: TGTGCCAGCAGCCGGCCTGGGGGGAGCCTATACGAGCAGTACTTC. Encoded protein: CASSRPGGSLYEQYF.

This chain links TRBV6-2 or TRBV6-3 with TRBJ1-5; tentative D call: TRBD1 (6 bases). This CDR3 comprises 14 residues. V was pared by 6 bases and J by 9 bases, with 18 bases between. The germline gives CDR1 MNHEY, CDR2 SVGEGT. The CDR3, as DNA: TGTGCCAGCAGCCAGGACAGCCTAGATACGCCCCAGCATTTT. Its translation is CASSQDSLDTPQHF.

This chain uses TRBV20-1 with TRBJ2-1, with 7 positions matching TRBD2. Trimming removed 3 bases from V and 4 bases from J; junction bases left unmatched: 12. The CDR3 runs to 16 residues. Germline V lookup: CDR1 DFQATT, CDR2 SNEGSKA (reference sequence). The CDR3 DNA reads TGCAGTGCTAGTAATCTAGCGGTACCATCATACAATGAGCAGTTCTTC. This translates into CSASNLAVPSYNEQFF.

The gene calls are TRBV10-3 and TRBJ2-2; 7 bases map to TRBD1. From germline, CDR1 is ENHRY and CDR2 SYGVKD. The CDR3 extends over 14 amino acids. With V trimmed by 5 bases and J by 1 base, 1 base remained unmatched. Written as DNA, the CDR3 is TGTGCCATCAGTTGGACAGGGAACACCGGGGAGCTGTTTTTT. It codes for CAISWTGNTGELFF.

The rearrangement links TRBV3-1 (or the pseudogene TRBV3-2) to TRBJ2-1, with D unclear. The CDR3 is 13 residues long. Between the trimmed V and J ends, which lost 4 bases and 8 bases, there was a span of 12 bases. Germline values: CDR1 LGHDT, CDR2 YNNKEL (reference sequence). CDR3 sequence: CASSPRSWDEQFF. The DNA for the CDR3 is TGTGCCAGCAGCCCTAGATCTTGGGATGAGCAGTTCTTC.

As DNA, the CDR3 is TGCAGCGCCTCACAGGGGGGCTACGAGCAGTACTTC. It translates to CSASQGGYEQYF. V gene TRBV29-1 combines with J gene TRBJ2-7, with TRBD1 matching over 8 bases. This CDR3 is 12 amino acids long. Germline V gene data show CDR1 as SQVTM and CDR2 as ANQGSEA. Trimming cost V 7 bases and J 3 bases; bases outside gene matches: 5.

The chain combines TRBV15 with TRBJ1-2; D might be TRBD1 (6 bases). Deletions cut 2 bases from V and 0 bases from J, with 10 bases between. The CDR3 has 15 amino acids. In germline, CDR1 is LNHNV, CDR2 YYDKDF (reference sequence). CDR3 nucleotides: TGTGCCACCAGCAGAAGGGACACCCCTAACTATGGCTACACCTTC. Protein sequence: CATSRRDTPNYGYTF.

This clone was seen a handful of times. The CDR3, as DNA: TGCGCCAGCAGTGTAGGGAGGGACGGGGAGCTGTTTTTT. It encodes CASSVGRDGELFF. J is TRBJ2-2 and V is TRBV10-1, with 7 positions matching TRBD2. Germline loops: CDR1 WNHNN, CDR2 SYGVQD (reference sequence). This CDR3 has 13 residues. Unmatched junction bases numbered 3, after V lost 4 bases and J lost 7 bases.

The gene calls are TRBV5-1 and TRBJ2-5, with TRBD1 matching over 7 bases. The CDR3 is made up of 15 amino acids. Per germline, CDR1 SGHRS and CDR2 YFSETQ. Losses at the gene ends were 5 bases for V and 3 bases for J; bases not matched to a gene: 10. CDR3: CASSSAGTAKETQYF. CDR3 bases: TGCGCCAGCAGTAGTGCCGGGACAGCAAAAGAGACCCAGTACTTC. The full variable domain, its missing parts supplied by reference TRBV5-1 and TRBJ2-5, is KAGVTQTPRYLIKTRGQQVTLSCSPISGHRSVSWYQQTPGQGLQFLFEYFSETQRNKGNFPGRFSGRQFSNSRSEMNVSTLELGDSALYLCASSSAGTAKETQYFGPGTRLLVL.

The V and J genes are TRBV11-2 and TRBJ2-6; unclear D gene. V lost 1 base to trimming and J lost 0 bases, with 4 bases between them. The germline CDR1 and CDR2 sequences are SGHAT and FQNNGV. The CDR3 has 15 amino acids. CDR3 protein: CASSLVRSGANVLTF. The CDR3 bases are TGTGCCAGCAGCTTAGTTCGCTCTGGGGCCAACGTCCTGACTTTC.

Written as DNA, the CDR3 is TGTGCCAGCAGCTTGATTTCAGGGCCCGAGACCCAGTACTTC. It specifies CASSLISGPETQYF. V usage is TRBV7-2 and J usage is TRBJ2-5, with a weak D call TRBD1 (5 bases). Trimming removed 3 bases at V and 5 bases at J, with 13 bases between. The CDR3 contains 14 residues. Germline V gene lookup returns CDR1 SGHTA and CDR2 FQGNSA.

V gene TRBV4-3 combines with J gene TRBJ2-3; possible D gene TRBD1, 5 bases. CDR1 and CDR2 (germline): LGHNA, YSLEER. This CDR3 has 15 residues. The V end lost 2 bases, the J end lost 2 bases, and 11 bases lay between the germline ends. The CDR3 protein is CASSQRAGPTDTQYF. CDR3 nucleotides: TGCGCCAGCAGCCAACGGGCAGGGCCCACAGATACGCAGTATTTT.

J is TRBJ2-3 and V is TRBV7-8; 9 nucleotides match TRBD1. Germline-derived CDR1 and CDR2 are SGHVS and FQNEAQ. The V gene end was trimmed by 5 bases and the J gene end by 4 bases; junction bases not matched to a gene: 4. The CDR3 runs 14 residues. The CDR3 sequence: CASSRDRVADTQYF. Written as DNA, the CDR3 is TGTGCCAGCAGCAGGGACAGGGTGGCAGATACGCAGTATTTT.

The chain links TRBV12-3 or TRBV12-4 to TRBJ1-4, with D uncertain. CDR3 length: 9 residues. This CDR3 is CRNKEKLFF. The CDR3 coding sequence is TGTCGTAATAAAGAAAAACTGTTTTTT.

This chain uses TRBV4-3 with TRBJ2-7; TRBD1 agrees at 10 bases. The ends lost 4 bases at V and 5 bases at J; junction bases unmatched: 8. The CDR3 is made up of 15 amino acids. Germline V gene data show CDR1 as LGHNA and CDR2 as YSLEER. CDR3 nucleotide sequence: TGCGCCAGCAGCCTGGACAGGGGGATGGTGGACGAGCAGTACTTC. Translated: CASSLDRGMVDEQYF.

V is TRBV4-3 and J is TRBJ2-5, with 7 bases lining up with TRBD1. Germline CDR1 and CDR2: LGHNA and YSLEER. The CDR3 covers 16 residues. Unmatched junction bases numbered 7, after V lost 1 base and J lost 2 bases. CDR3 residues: CASSQAVWTGQETQYF. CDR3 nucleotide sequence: TGCGCCAGCAGCCAAGCGGTTTGGACAGGTCAAGAGACCCAGTACTTC.

CDR3 bases: TGTGCCAGCAGCCAAAACAGGGGATCTGGGGAGCAGTACTTC. It translates to CASSQNRGSGEQYF. This chain connects TRBV4-2 to TRBJ2-7; 7 nucleotides agree with TRBD1. The CDR3 has 14 amino acids. Looked up from germline, CDR1 is LGHNA and CDR2 is YNFKEQ. V shed 2 bases and J 7 bases; nucleotides not matched to a gene: 8.

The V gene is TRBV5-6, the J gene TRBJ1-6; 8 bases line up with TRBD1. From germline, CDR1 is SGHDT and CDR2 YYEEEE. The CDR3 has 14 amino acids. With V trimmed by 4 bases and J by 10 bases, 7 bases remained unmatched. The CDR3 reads CASSLGQDFSPLHF. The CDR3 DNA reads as TGTGCCAGCAGCCTGGGACAGGATTTCTCACCCCTCCACTTT.

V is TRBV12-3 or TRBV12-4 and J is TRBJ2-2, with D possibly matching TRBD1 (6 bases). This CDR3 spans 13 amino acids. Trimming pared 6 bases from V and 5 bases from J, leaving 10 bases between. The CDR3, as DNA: TGTGCCAGCAGCAGGGGCCATACCGGGGAGCTGTTTTTT. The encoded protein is CASSRGHTGELFF.

The CDR3 reads CASSLTGMNTEAFF. The DNA of the CDR3 is TGTGCCAGCAGCTTGACAGGGATGAACACTGAAGCTTTCTTT. The chain employs TRBV5-5 and TRBJ1-1, with D possibly matching TRBD1 (6 bases). Germline V gives CDR1 SGHKS, CDR2 YYEKEE (reference sequence). The CDR3 loop spans 14 amino acids. V gave up 1 base and J gave up 0 bases, with 7 bases separating them.

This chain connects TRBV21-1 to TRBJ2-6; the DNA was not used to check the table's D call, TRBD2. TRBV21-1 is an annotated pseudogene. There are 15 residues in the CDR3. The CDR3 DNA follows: TGTGCCAGCAGCCTCGGGAAGGTCAATGGCAAGGTCCTGACTTTC. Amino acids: CASSLGKVNGKVLTF.

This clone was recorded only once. The CDR3 is CAISVDRDGQPQHF. CDR3 in DNA: TGTGCCATCAGTGTTGACAGGGACGGTCAGCCCCAGCATTTT. The chain employs TRBV10-3 and TRBJ1-5, with 7 nucleotides matching TRBD1. Trimming cost V 4 bases and J 6 bases; bases outside gene matches: 6. The germline CDR1 and CDR2 sequences are ENHRY and SYGVKD. CDR3 length: 14 residues.

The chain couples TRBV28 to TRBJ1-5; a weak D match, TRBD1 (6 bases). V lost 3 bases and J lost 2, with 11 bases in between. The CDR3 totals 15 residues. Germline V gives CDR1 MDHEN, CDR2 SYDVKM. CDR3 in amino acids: CASSLAHRGNQPQHF. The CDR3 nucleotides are TGTGCCAGCAGTTTGGCCCACAGGGGCAATCAGCCCCAGCATTTT.

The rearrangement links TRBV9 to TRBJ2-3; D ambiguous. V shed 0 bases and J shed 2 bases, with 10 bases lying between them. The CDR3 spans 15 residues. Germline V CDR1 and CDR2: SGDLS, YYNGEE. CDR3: CASSVELRDTDTQYF. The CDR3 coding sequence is TGTGCCAGCAGCGTAGAATTGCGAGACACAGATACGCAGTATTTT.

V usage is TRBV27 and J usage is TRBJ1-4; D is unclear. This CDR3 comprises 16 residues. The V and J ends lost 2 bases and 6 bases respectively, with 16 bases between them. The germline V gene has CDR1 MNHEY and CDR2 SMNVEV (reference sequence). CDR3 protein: CASSLRSGNYYEKLFF. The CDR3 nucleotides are TGTGCCAGCAGTTTAAGGTCGGGGAACTATTATGAAAAACTGTTTTTT. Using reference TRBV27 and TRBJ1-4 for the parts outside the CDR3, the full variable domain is EAQVTQNPRYLITVTGKKLTVTCSQNMNHEYMSWYRQDPGLGLRQIYYSMNVEVTDKGDVPEGYKVSRKEKRNFPLILESPSPNQTSLYFCASSLRSGNYYEKLFFGSGTQLSVL.

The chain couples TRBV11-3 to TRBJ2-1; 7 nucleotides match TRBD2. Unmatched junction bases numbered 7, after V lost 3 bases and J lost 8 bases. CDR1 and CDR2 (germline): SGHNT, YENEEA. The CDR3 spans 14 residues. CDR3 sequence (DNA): TGTGCCAGCAGCTTTGGCGGGAGTTTCGATGAGCAGTTCTTC. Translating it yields CASSFGGSFDEQFF.